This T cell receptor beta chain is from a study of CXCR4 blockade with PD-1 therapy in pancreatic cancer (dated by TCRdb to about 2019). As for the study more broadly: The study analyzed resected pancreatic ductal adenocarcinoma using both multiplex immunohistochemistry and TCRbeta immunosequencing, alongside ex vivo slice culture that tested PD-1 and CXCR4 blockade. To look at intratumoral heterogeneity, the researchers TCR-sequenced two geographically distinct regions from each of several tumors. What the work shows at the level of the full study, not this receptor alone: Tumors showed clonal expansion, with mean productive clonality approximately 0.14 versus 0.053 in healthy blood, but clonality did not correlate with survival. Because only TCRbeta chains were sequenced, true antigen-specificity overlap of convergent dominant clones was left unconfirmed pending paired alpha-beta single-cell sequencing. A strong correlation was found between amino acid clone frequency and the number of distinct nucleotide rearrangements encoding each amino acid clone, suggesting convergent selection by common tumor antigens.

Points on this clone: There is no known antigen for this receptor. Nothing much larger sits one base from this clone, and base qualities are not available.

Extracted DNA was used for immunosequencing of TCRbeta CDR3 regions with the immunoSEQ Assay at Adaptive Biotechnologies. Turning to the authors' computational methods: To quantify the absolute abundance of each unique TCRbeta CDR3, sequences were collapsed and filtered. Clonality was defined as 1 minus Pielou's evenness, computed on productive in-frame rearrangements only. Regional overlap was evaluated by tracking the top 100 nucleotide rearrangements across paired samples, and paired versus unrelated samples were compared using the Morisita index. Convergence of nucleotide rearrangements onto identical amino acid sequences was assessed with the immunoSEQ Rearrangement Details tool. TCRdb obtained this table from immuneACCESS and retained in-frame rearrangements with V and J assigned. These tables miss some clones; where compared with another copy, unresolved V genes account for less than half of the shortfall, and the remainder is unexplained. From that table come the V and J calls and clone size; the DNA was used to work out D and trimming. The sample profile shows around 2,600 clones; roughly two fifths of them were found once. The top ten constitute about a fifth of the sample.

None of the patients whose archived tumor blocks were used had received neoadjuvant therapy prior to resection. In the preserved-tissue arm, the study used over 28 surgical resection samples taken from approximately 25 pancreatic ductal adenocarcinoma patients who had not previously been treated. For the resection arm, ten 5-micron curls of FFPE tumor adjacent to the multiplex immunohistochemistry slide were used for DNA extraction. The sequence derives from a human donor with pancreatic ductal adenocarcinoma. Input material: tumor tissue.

The DNA sequence is given as TGTGCCAGTAGAACCATTGGGACCTCATTAATAGAAAAACTGTTTTTT. This yields the protein CASRTIGTSLIEKLFF. The chain is made from TRBV19 and TRBJ1-4; a tentative D call is TRBD1 (5 bases match). The CDR3, cysteine through phenylalanine, is 16 amino acids long. The retained sequence is limited to the CDR3, 48 bases, with the frame set at the first base. CDR1 is given as LNHDA and CDR2 as SQIVND, both from the germline V gene (reference sequence). V is clipped by 6 bases and J by 8 bases, and the sequence between their germline boundaries is 22 bases long.